A selection of T cell receptor beta chains follows, all from one sample in a study of Ad26.COV2.S vaccination and SARS-CoV-2 variants. Some clones are missing from TCRdb's copy, which holds only in-frame ones; the method was immunoSEQ multiplex PCR. The profile shows around 300,000 clones, about 88% of them singletons. Sample: peripheral blood, taken in a trial of Ad26.COV2.S vaccine versus placebo. These receptor sequences come from a person between 18 and 60 years old who received the Ad26.COV2.S COVID-19 vaccine or a placebo. Each CDR3 is given with its conserved first and last residue. A D gene is named only where the DNA matches it firmly. Size tells how often a clone was seen (once, few, many) or the class of an expanded clone, and some rows leave it out.

clone_size: NA
cdr3_length: 15
j_call: TRBJ2-1
d_call: NA
v_call: TRBV24-1
cdr3_nt: TGTGCCACCAGTGTTAGTGGGAGCTCCTACAATGAGCAGTTCTTC
cdr3_aa: CATSVSGSSYNEQFF

clone_size: NA
cdr3_length: 11
j_call: TRBJ1-1
d_call: NA
v_call: TRBV29-1
cdr3_nt: TGCAGCGTTGTGGGGTCCAGAGAAGCTTTCTTT
cdr3_aa: CSVVGSREAFF

clone_size: NA
cdr3_length: 14
j_call: TRBJ1-2
d_call: NA
v_call: TRBV7-9
cdr3_nt: TGTGCCAGCAGCCCAGACACAGGGTTCTATGGCTACACCTTC
cdr3_aa: CASSPDTGFYGYTF

clone_size: NA
cdr3_length: 11
j_call: TRBJ2-7
d_call: NA
v_call: TRBV11-2
cdr3_nt: TGTGCCAGCAGCTTAAGCAACGAGCAGTACTTC
cdr3_aa: CASSLSNEQYF

clone_size: NA
cdr3_length: 14
j_call: TRBJ2-4
d_call: NA
v_call: TRBV7-2
cdr3_nt: TGTGCCAGCAGCTTACCAGTTGGGAGAAACATTCAGTACTTC
cdr3_aa: CASSLPVGRNIQYF

clone_size: NA
cdr3_length: 15
j_call: TRBJ2-1
d_call: TRBD2
v_call: TRBV2
cdr3_nt: TGTGCCAGCAGTTTAACAGCGGGGCTCTACAATGAGCAGTTCTTC
cdr3_aa: CASSLTAGLYNEQFF

clone_size: NA
cdr3_length: 15
j_call: TRBJ1-5
d_call: NA
v_call: TRBV5-1
cdr3_nt: TGCGCCAGCAGCTTGTCGGGAGGGGAATACCAGCCCCAGCATTTT
cdr3_aa: CASSLSGGEYQPQHF

clone_size: NA
cdr3_length: 15
j_call: TRBJ1-5
d_call: TRBD1
v_call: TRBV2
cdr3_nt: TGTGCCAGCAGTGATCGGACAGGGGGAAATCAGCCCCAGCATTTT
cdr3_aa: CASSDRTGGNQPQHF

clone_size: NA
cdr3_length: 18
j_call: TRBJ2-3
d_call: NA
v_call: TRBV4-3
cdr3_nt: TGCGCCAGCAGCCAAGATTTGGAGACATTTAGGGCCACAGATACGCAGTATTTT
cdr3_aa: CASSQDLETFRATDTQYF

clone_size: NA
cdr3_length: 17
j_call: TRBJ2-7
d_call: NA
v_call: TRBV5-1
cdr3_nt: TGCGCCAGCAGCAAAGGTTTTACAGGGAATCGAGCCTACGAGCAGTACTTC
cdr3_aa: CASSKGFTGNRAYEQYF

clone_size: NA
cdr3_length: 15
j_call: TRBJ2-2
d_call: TRBD2
v_call: TRBV2
cdr3_nt: TGTGCCAGCAGTGATCGGGGGGGCAACACCGGGGAGCTGTTTTTT
cdr3_aa: CASSDRGGNTGELFF

clone_size: NA
cdr3_length: 13
j_call: TRBJ2-2
d_call: NA
v_call: TRBV5-4
cdr3_nt: TGTGCCAGCAGCTTGGATAACACCGGGGAGCTGTTTTTT
cdr3_aa: CASSLDNTGELFF

clone_size: NA
cdr3_length: 13
j_call: TRBJ1-1
d_call: NA
v_call: TRBV5-4
cdr3_nt: TGTGCCAGCAGCACCACAGGGTACACTGAAGCTTTCTTT
cdr3_aa: CASSTTGYTEAFF

clone_size: once
cdr3_length: 12
j_call: TRBJ1-1
d_call: TRBD1
v_call: TRBV7-9
cdr3_nt: TGTGCCAGCAGTACAGGGGGAACTGAAGCTTTCTTT
cdr3_aa: CASSTGGTEAFF

clone_size: once
cdr3_length: 12
j_call: TRBJ2-2
d_call: NA
v_call: TRBV5-1
cdr3_nt: TGCGCCAGCAGCTTGGAGGTCGGGGAGCTGTTTTTT
cdr3_aa: CASSLEVGELFF

clone_size: NA
cdr3_length: 15
j_call: TRBJ1-1
d_call: TRBD1
v_call: TRBV7-9
cdr3_nt: TGTGCCAGCAGCTTATCTCCCACAGGGGCCGGTGAAGCTTTCTTT
cdr3_aa: CASSLSPTGAGEAFF

clone_size: NA
cdr3_length: 19
j_call: TRBJ2-1
d_call: TRBD1
v_call: TRBV6-6
cdr3_nt: TGTGCCAGCAGCCGACAGGGGGCTCTCGGAAAGGGATCCTACAATGAGCAGTTCTTC
cdr3_aa: CASSRQGALGKGSYNEQFF

clone_size: NA
cdr3_length: 14
j_call: TRBJ1-2
d_call: TRBD1
v_call: TRBV6-5
cdr3_nt: TGTGCCAGCAGCCGGGACAGTATTAACTATGGCTACACCTTC
cdr3_aa: CASSRDSINYGYTF

clone_size: NA
cdr3_length: 15
j_call: TRBJ2-7
d_call: NA
v_call: TRBV4-3
cdr3_nt: TGCGCCAGCAGCCAAGGGTTAAGTAGGGGACGGGAGCAGTACTTC
cdr3_aa: CASSQGLSRGREQYF

clone_size: NA
cdr3_length: 14
j_call: TRBJ2-3
d_call: NA
v_call: TRBV19
cdr3_nt: TGTGCCAGTAGTCAATGGCAGAACACAGATACGCAGTATTTT
cdr3_aa: CASSQWQNTDTQYF

clone_size: once
cdr3_length: 15
j_call: TRBJ1-1
d_call: NA
v_call: TRBV18
cdr3_nt: TGTGCCAGCTCACCAGACGGATATATGAACACTGAAGCTTTCTTT
cdr3_aa: CASSPDGYMNTEAFF

clone_size: few
cdr3_length: 18
j_call: TRBJ1-5
d_call: TRBD1
v_call: TRBV19
cdr3_nt: TGTGCCAGTAGTATCCTCCGAGGGACAGGGGGCCTCAATCAGCCCCAGCATTTT
cdr3_aa: CASSILRGTGGLNQPQHF

clone_size: few
cdr3_length: 15
j_call: TRBJ2-7
d_call: TRBD1
v_call: TRBV5-1
cdr3_nt: TGCGCCAGCAGCTCAGACGGGACAGGGTACTACGAGCAGTACTTC
cdr3_aa: CASSSDGTGYYEQYF

clone_size: NA
cdr3_length: 16
j_call: TRBJ1-2
d_call: TRBD1
v_call: TRBV10-3
cdr3_nt: TGTGCCATCAGTGGTTCAGGAGGGACAGGGGGCTATGGCTACACCTTC
cdr3_aa: CAISGSGGTGGYGYTF

clone_size: once
cdr3_length: 15
j_call: TRBJ1-3
d_call: NA
v_call: TRBV28
cdr3_nt: TGTGCCAGCAGCCCCCCGACCCCCTCTGGAAACACCATATATTTT
cdr3_aa: CASSPPTPSGNTIYF

clone_size: NA
cdr3_length: 15
j_call: TRBJ2-3
d_call: TRBD2
v_call: TRBV3-1/TRBV3-2
cdr3_nt: TGTGCCAGCAGTCTGAGCGGGACTAGCACAGATACGCAGTATTTT
cdr3_aa: CASSLSGTSTDTQYF

clone_size: once
cdr3_length: 16
j_call: TRBJ2-1
d_call: NA
v_call: TRBV5-1
cdr3_nt: TGCGCCAGCAGCGAGGGCCCGAAGAGCTCCTACAATGAGCAGTTCTTC
cdr3_aa: CASSEGPKSSYNEQFF

clone_size: NA
cdr3_length: 16
j_call: TRBJ1-2
d_call: TRBD1
v_call: TRBV7-4
cdr3_nt: TGTGCCAGCAGCTCCAGGGTGGGACAGGGTCCCTATGGCTACACCTTC
cdr3_aa: CASSSRVGQGPYGYTF

clone_size: NA
cdr3_length: 14
j_call: TRBJ1-2
d_call: NA
v_call: TRBV4-2
cdr3_nt: TGTGCCAGCAGCCAAGAGCGGGCTAACTATGGCTACACCTTC
cdr3_aa: CASSQERANYGYTF

clone_size: once
cdr3_length: 16
j_call: TRBJ2-1
d_call: TRBD2
v_call: TRBV11-3
cdr3_nt: TGTGCCAGCAGCTTAACCCTAGCGGGGGGGAACAATGAGCAGTTCTTC
cdr3_aa: CASSLTLAGGNNEQFF

clone_size: NA
cdr3_length: 13
j_call: TRBJ1-5
d_call: NA
v_call: TRBV11-2
cdr3_nt: TGTGCCAGCAGCTTAGATAGGGATCAGCCCCAGCATTTT
cdr3_aa: CASSLDRDQPQHF

clone_size: NA
cdr3_length: 17
j_call: TRBJ2-7
d_call: TRBD2
v_call: TRBV14
cdr3_nt: TGTGCCAGCAGCCAAGAGTTCGGGCCTAGCGGGTGGTACGAGCAGTACTTC
cdr3_aa: CASSQEFGPSGWYEQYF

clone_size: NA
cdr3_length: 14
j_call: TRBJ2-7
d_call: TRBD1
v_call: TRBV7-9
cdr3_nt: TGTGCCAGCAGCTTAGGGGACAGTGGGTACGAGCAGTACTTC
cdr3_aa: CASSLGDSGYEQYF

clone_size: NA
cdr3_length: 13
j_call: TRBJ1-1
d_call: NA
v_call: TRBV7-9
cdr3_nt: TGTGCCAGCAGCCATGGCGGGGCGACTGAAGCTTTCTTT
cdr3_aa: CASSHGGATEAFF

clone_size: NA
cdr3_length: 16
j_call: TRBJ2-6
d_call: NA
v_call: TRBV4-1
cdr3_nt: TGCGCCAGCAGCCAAACAGCGAGCTCTGGGGCCAACGTCCTGACTTTC
cdr3_aa: CASSQTASSGANVLTF

clone_size: NA
cdr3_length: 16
j_call: TRBJ2-7
d_call: TRBD2
v_call: TRBV4-2
cdr3_nt: TGTGCCAGCAGCCGGCAAGGGGTAGCGGGGGACTACGAGCAGTACTTC
cdr3_aa: CASSRQGVAGDYEQYF

clone_size: NA
cdr3_length: 14
j_call: TRBJ2-3
d_call: NA
v_call: TRBV4-3
cdr3_nt: TGCGCCAGCAGCCTGGGAGCGTACACAGATACGCAGTATTTT
cdr3_aa: CASSLGAYTDTQYF

clone_size: NA
cdr3_length: 13
j_call: TRBJ2-1
d_call: TRBD2
v_call: TRBV6-5
cdr3_nt: TGTGCCAGCACTAGCGGGAGGTACAATGAGCAGTTCTTC
cdr3_aa: CASTSGRYNEQFF

clone_size: NA
cdr3_length: 13
j_call: TRBJ1-2
d_call: NA
v_call: TRBV19
cdr3_nt: TGTGCCAGTACCTCCCCTGGCGGTACTGGCTACACCTTC
cdr3_aa: CASTSPGGTGYTF